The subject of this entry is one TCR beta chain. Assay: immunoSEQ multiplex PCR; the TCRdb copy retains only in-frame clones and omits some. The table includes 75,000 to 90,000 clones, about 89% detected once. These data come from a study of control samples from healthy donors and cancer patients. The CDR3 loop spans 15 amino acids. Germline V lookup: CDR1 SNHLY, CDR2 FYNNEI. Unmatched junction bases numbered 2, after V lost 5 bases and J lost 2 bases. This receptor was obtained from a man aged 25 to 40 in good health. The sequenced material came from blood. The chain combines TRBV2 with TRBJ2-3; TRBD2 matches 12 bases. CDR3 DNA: TGTGCCAGCAGTCGACTAGCGGGGGACACAGATACGCAGTATTTT. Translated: CASSRLAGDTDTQYF.